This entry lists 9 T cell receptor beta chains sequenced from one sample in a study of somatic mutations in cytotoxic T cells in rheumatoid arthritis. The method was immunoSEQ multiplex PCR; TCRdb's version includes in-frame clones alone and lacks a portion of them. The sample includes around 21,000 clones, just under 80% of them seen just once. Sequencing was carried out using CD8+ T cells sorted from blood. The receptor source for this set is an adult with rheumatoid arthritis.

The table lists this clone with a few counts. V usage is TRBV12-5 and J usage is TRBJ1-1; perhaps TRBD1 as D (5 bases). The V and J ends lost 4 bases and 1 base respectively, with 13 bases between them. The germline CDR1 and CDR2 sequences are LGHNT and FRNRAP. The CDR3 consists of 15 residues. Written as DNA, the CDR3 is TGTGCTAGTGGTTGGTATATAGGGGCGAACACTGAAGCTTTCTTT. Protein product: CASGWYIGANTEAFF.

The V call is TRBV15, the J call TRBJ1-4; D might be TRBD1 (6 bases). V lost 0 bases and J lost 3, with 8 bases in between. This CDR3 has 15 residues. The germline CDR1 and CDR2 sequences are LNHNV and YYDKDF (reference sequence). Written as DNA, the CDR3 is TGTGCCACCAGCAGAGATGGGGGGCCTAATGAAAAACTGTTTTTT. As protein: CATSRDGGPNEKLFF.

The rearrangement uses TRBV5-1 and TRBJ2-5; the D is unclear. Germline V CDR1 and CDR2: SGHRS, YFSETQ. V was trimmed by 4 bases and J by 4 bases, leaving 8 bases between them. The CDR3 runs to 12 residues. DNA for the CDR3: TGCGCCAGCAGCCCTAGTAGAGAGACCCAGTACTTC. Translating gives CASSPSRETQYF.

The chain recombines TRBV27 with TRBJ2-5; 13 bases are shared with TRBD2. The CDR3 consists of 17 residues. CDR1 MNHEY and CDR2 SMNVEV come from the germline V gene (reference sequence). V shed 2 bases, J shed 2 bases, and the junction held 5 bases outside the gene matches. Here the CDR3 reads CASSLGVLAGGQETQYF. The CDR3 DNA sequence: TGTGCCAGCAGTTTAGGGGTACTAGCGGGAGGGCAAGAGACCCAGTACTTC.

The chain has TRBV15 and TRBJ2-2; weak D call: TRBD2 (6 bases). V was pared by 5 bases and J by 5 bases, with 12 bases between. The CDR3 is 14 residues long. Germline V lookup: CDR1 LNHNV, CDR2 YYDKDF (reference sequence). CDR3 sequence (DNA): TGTGCCACCAGCCCGGGAGCGTGGACCGGGGAGCTGTTTTTT. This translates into CATSPGAWTGELFF. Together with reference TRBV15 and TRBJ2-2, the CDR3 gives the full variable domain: DAMVIQNPRYQVTQFGKPVTLSCSQTLNHNVMYWYQQKSSQAPKLLFHYYDKDFNNEADTPDNFQSRRPNTSFCFLDIRSPGLGDTAMYLCATSPGAWTGELFFGEGSRLTVL.

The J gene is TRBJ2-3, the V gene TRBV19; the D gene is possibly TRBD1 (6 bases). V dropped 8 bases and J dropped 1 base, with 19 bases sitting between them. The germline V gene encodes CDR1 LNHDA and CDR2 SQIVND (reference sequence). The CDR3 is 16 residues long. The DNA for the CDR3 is TGTGCCAGTGAGCACAGGGCCTTCTTCCGCACAGATACGCAGTATTTT. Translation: CASEHRAFFRTDTQYF.

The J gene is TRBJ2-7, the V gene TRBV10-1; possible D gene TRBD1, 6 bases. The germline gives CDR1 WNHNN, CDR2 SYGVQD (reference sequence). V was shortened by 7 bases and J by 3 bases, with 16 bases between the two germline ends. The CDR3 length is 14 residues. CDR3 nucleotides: TGCGCCAGCATCGACAGGACACTGGGCTACGAGCAGTACTTC. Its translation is CASIDRTLGYEQYF.

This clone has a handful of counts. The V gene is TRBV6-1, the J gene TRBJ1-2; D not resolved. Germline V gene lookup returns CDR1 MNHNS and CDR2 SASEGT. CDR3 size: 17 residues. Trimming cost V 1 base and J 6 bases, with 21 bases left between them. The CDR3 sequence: CASSEVYRVRQADGYTF. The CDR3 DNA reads TGTGCCAGCAGTGAAGTTTACCGTGTGAGGCAGGCCGATGGCTACACCTTC.

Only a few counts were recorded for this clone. CDR3 amino acids: CASSVDRGTDTQYF. CDR3 bases: TGTGCCAGCAGCGTAGACAGGGGGACAGATACGCAGTATTTT. The chain carries TRBV9 and TRBJ2-3; the match to TRBD1 covers 8 bases. The ends lost 0 bases at V and 3 bases at J; junction bases unmatched: 0. The germline gives CDR1 SGDLS, CDR2 YYNGEE. The CDR3 totals 14 residues.